One sample yielded the 16 T cell receptor beta chains listed below, sequenced in a study of blood T cell repertoires in COVID-19. Profiling relied on immunoSEQ multiplex PCR, and the TCRdb table lists in-frame clones only, not all of them. Counted here are around 70,000 clones, roughly 84% occurring once; the ten biggest clones make up approximately 30%. The specimen sequenced was peripheral blood. Source of these receptors: a woman of 80 years or more with active or convalescent COVID-19.

The rearrangement joins TRBV30 to TRBJ1-5, with D perhaps matching TRBD1 (6 bases). Trimming took off 1 base at V and 3 bases at J, with 10 bases between the two ends. The V gene's germline CDR1 is GTSNPN and CDR2 SVGIG (reference sequence). The CDR3 consists of 14 residues. CDR3 residues: CAWSARTANQPQHF. CDR3 DNA sequence: TGTGCCTGGAGTGCGAGGACAGCCAATCAGCCCCAGCATTTT.

In its sample, this clone was seen once. The chain recombines TRBV6-5 with TRBJ2-3; D perhaps matches TRBD2 (6 bases). The CDR3 has 16 amino acids. V was cut by 1 base and J by 0 bases, with 11 bases left in between. The V gene's germline CDR1 is MNHEY and CDR2 SVGAGI. The CDR3 region is CASSYFPSASTDTQYF. CDR3 DNA sequence: TGTGCCAGCAGTTACTTCCCTAGCGCCAGCACAGATACGCAGTATTTT.

The chain couples TRBV6-5 to TRBJ1-1; D ambiguous. CDR1 and CDR2 from the germline V gene are MNHEY and SVGAGI. The CDR3 contains 14 residues. With 4 bases removed from V and 0 bases from J, the gap between germline ends came to 9 bases. The CDR3 protein is CASSSLILNTEAFF. CDR3 sequence (DNA): TGTGCCAGCAGTTCCCTTATTTTGAACACTGAAGCTTTCTTT.

The V gene is TRBV7-2, the J gene TRBJ1-2; 8 positions match TRBD1. This CDR3 contains 14 residues. Germline values: CDR1 SGHTA, CDR2 FQGNSA. With 4 bases clipped from V and 2 bases from J, the junction kept 3 bases outside the gene matches. The CDR3 coding sequence is TGTGCCAGCAGCTACGGACAGGGAAACTATGGCTACACCTTC. It specifies CASSYGQGNYGYTF.

The J gene is TRBJ1-1, the V gene TRBV15; no definite D call. The CDR3 has 13 residues. The V and J ends lost 3 bases and 3 bases respectively, with 8 bases between them. Germline V gene sequence: CDR1 LNHNV, CDR2 YYDKDF (reference sequence). DNA of the CDR3: TGTGCCACCAGCAGCCAGATCTACACTGAAGCTTTCTTT. It specifies CATSSQIYTEAFF.

The V call is TRBV29-1, the J call TRBJ1-1; 9 bases are a match to TRBD1. Germline V lookup: CDR1 SQVTM, CDR2 ANQGSEA. Trimming at V came to 0 bases and at J to 5 bases, leaving 4 bases not matched to a gene. CDR3 length: 14 residues. The CDR3 DNA is TGCAGCGTTGAAGATCGGGGACAGGGTACTGAAGCTTTCTTT. Translation gives CSVEDRGQGTEAFF.

The V gene is TRBV30, the J gene TRBJ1-6; 9 bases match TRBD1. Germline CDR1 is GTSNPN and CDR2 is SVGIG (reference sequence). The V segment lost 2 bases and the J segment 5 bases; nucleotides outside the gene matches: 10. This CDR3 spans 17 amino acids. CDR3 bases: TGTGCCTGGAGTACTCCCACAGGGGGCGCGGATAATTCACCCCTCCACTTT. This sequence encodes CAWSTPTGGADNSPLHF. Filled out from reference TRBV30 and TRBJ1-6, the complete variable domain reads SQTIHQWPATLVQPVGSPLSLECTVEGTSNPNLYWYRQAAGRGLQLLFYSVGIGQISSEVPQNLSASRPQDRQFILSSKKLLLSDSGFYLCAWSTPTGGADNSPLHFGNGTRLTVT.

The CDR3 sequence is CASSVRANQRNSPLHF. In nucleotides, the CDR3 is TGTGCCAGCAGTGTCAGAGCGAACCAGAGGAATTCACCCCTCCACTTT. V gene TRBV6-1 combines with J gene TRBJ1-6; the D is unclear. This CDR3 spans 16 amino acids. The V and J ends lost 4 bases and 7 bases respectively, with 17 bases between them. CDR1 MNHNS and CDR2 SASEGT come from the germline V gene.

This chain links TRBV7-7 with TRBJ2-1, with 10 bases that match TRBD2. After removal of 6 bases from V and 5 bases from J, the junction contained 10 bases not matched to a gene. The CDR3 runs 16 residues. Looked up from germline, CDR1 is SSHAT and CDR2 is FNYEAQ (reference sequence). The CDR3 sequence: CASSPLAGGSNNEQFF. CDR3 nucleotide sequence: TGTGCCAGCAGTCCCTTAGCGGGGGGATCGAACAATGAGCAGTTCTTC.

This clone has only a few counts. The genes are TRBV27 and TRBJ2-1; tentatively, D is TRBD2 (5 bases). The CDR3 length is 13 residues. The germline V gene has CDR1 MNHEY and CDR2 SMNVEV (reference sequence). V was shortened by 3 bases and J by 4 bases, with 7 bases between the two germline ends. The CDR3 sequence is CASSFRGYNEQFF. In nucleotides, the CDR3 is TGTGCCAGCAGTTTTCGGGGTTACAATGAGCAGTTCTTC.

This clone was seen only once. The chain carries TRBV6-1 and TRBJ1-2, with 8 bases lining up with TRBD1. The CDR3 runs to 16 residues. From germline, CDR1 is MNHNS and CDR2 SASEGT. Trimming cost V 2 bases and J 5 bases; bases outside gene matches: 10. CDR3 DNA sequence: TGTGCCAGCAGTGAACAGGACAGGGCCCTATTATATGGCTACACCTTC. It specifies CASSEQDRALLYGYTF.

The gene calls are TRBV18 and TRBJ2-5; TRBD1 is a possible D gene (5 bases). Germline assignment: CDR1 KGHSH and CDR2 LQKENI. The V gene lost 0 bases and the J gene lost 4 bases, with 15 bases spanning the gap. This CDR3 contains 16 residues. The CDR3 nucleotides read TGTGCCAGCTCACCACCGAAGCAGGGTGGTAGAGAGACCCAGTACTTC. It encodes CASSPPKQGGRETQYF.

The rearrangement joins TRBV28 to TRBJ1-5; the match to TRBD1 covers 8 bases. The CDR3 contains 14 residues. The V and J ends lost 4 bases and 7 bases, in that order; junction bases with no gene match: 6. Germline CDR1 MDHEN, CDR2 SYDVKM. In nucleotides, the CDR3 is TGTGCCAGCAGTTCAGGGGGCGCTGGGCAGCCCCAGCATTTT. Residues: CASSSGGAGQPQHF.

The chain uses TRBV5-6 and TRBJ1-6, with D maybe TRBD1 (5 bases). V gave up 4 bases and J gave up 7 bases, with 12 bases separating them. CDR1 and CDR2 (germline): SGHDT, YYEEEE. The CDR3 length is 14 residues. Here the CDR3 DNA reads TGTGCCAGCAGCCTCACCTCAGGGAATTCACCCCTCCACTTT. It specifies CASSLTSGNSPLHF.

This clone was detected only a few times. This chain links TRBV5-1 with TRBJ1-1, with 10 bases lining up with TRBD1. V trimming: 0 bases; J trimming: 6 bases; junction bases outside the gene matches: 11. Germline-derived CDR1 and CDR2 are SGHRS and YFSETQ. The CDR3 extends over 17 amino acids. CDR3 sequence: CASSLGLTGGAYPEAFF. The DNA for the CDR3 is TGCGCCAGCAGCTTGGGTTTGACAGGGGGCGCGTATCCTGAAGCTTTCTTT.

The J gene is TRBJ1-2, the V gene TRBV5-1; 10 positions agree with TRBD1. V was pared by 6 bases and J by 0 bases, with 17 bases of the junction left unmatched. The CDR3 covers 19 residues. The germline gives CDR1 SGHRS, CDR2 YFSETQ. The CDR3 sequence: CASTEEPGQGSKANYGYTF. DNA for the CDR3: TGCGCCAGCACCGAGGAGCCGGGACAGGGGAGCAAAGCTAACTATGGCTACACCTTC.